This T cell receptor beta chain stems from a study of T cells in Graves' hyperthyroidism and ophthalmopathy. Germline CDR1 MNHEY, CDR2 SVGEGT. This CDR3 is built from 18 residues. V was cut by 6 bases and J by 0 bases, with 22 bases left in between. RNA transcripts were the template for amplifying TCR beta CDR3 regions. HTBI primers were employed in a first-round RT-PCR of the TCR CDR3. Via MiXCR, TCRdb re-called the multiplex PCR reads, giving one row per CDR3 protein. Among roughly 420,000 distinct CDR3 sequences, roughly an eighth were seen once, and the ten largest hold about 5%. This clonotype was picked up a small number of times.

V usage is TRBV6-2 or TRBV6-3 and J usage is TRBJ2-3; D unresolved. The TCR was taken from a woman under 30 with Graves' hyperthyroidism. What was sequenced was blood. CDR3 DNA: TGTGCCAGCAGCCCTGGTCTGGGGTCTGCCGGGAGCACAGATACGCAGTATTTT. Protein sequence: CASSPGLGSAGSTDTQYF.